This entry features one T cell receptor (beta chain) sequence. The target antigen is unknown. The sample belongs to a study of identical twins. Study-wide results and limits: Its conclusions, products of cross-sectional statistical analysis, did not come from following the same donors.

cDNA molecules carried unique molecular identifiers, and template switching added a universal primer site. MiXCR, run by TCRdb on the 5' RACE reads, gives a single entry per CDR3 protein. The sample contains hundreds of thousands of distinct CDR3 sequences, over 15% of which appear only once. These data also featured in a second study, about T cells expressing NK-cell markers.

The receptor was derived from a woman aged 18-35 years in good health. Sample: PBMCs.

CDR3 residues: CSAPVGGHNEQFF. DNA for the CDR3: TGCAGTGCCCCCGTAGGGGGCCACAATGAGCAGTTCTTC. The genes are TRBV20-1 and TRBJ2-1, with 7 bases identical to TRBD1. The germline V gene has CDR1 DFQATT and CDR2 SNEGSKA (reference sequence). The CDR3 extends over 13 amino acids. The junction had 7 bases not matched to a gene; V was cut back by 6 bases and J by 5 bases.